Listed below are T cell receptor beta chains from one sample, sequenced in a study of Ad26.COV2.S vaccination and SARS-CoV-2 variants. Sequencing was performed with immunoSEQ multiplex PCR; in TCRdb, only in-frame clones are kept and a portion is missing. The table lists roughly 350,000 clones, around 89% of them singletons. The specimen comprised peripheral blood, sampled in a trial of Ad26.COV2.S vaccine versus placebo. These receptors came from a person between 18 and 59 years old who received the Ad26.COV2.S COVID-19 vaccine or a placebo. Both conserved end residues are part of each CDR3. The D gene is left open where the match is weak. The size entry is marked missing in some rows and otherwise reads once, few, many or a size class.

v_gene	d_gene	abundance	j_gene	CDR3aa	CDR3nt
TRBV6-1	-	-	TRBJ1-1	CASSELGDWDTEAFF	TGTGCCAGCAGTGAACTGGGGGATTGGGACACTGAAGCTTTCTTT
TRBV5-4	-	few	TRBJ1-2	CASSLGQATYGYTF	TGTGCCAGCAGCTTGGGACAGGCGACCTATGGCTACACCTTC
TRBV5-1	-	-	TRBJ1-3	CASSLAAEGSGNTIYF	TGCGCCAGCAGCTTGGCCGCGGAGGGCTCTGGAAACACCATATATTTT
TRBV2	TRBD2	-	TRBJ2-7	CASSESQRESYEQYF	TGTGCCAGCAGTGAATCTCAGCGGGAGTCTTACGAGCAGTACTTC
TRBV9	TRBD2	-	TRBJ2-2	CASSAGTSGTGELFF	TGTGCCAGCAGCGCAGGGACTAGTGGCACCGGGGAGCTGTTTTTT
TRBV10-1	-	once	TRBJ2-1	CASSEEGSRDEQFF	TGCGCCAGCAGTGAGGAAGGCAGCCGGGATGAGCAGTTCTTC
TRBV14	-	once	TRBJ1-3	CASSLQVGNTIYF	TGTGCCAGCAGCCTCCAGGTCGGAAACACCATATATTTT
TRBV3-1/TRBV3-2	-	-	TRBJ2-3	CASSQNPAGTDTQYF	TGTGCCAGCAGCCAAAACCCAGCAGGCACAGATACGCAGTATTTT
TRBV29-1	TRBD1	-	TRBJ2-7	CSALPGQGAEQYF	TGCAGCGCCTTGCCGGGACAGGGGGCCGAGCAGTACTTC
TRBV15	-	-	TRBJ2-7	CATSRDSTHDEQYF	TGTGCCACCAGCAGAGATAGCACCCACGACGAGCAGTACTTC
TRBV5-1	TRBD1	-	TRBJ2-7	CASSLTGTAYEQYF	TGCGCCAGCAGCTTGACCGGGACAGCCTACGAGCAGTACTTC
TRBV10-1	-	-	TRBJ2-7	CASSQGRGYEQYF	TGCGCCAGCAGCCAGGGACGGGGCTACGAGCAGTACTTC
TRBV5-1	-	-	TRBJ1-2	CASSPRVGVGDGYTF	TGCGCCAGCAGCCCCCGGGTTGGGGTCGGGGATGGCTACACCTTC
TRBV7-6	-	-	TRBJ1-4	CASSLSLPGPEKLFF	TGTGCCAGCAGCTTAAGCCTACCGGGACCCGAAAAACTGTTTTTT
TRBV13	TRBD1	-	TRBJ2-7	CASSLGQGAYEQYF	TGTGCCAGCAGCTTGGGACAGGGGGCATACGAGCAGTACTTC
TRBV29-1	TRBD2	-	TRBJ2-7	CSVLWTSGNSYEQYF	TGCAGCGTTCTTTGGACTAGCGGGAACTCCTACGAGCAGTACTTC
TRBV7-9	TRBD2	-	TRBJ2-1	CASSLGGSEQFF	TGTGCCAGCAGCTTAGGCGGGAGTGAGCAGTTCTTC
TRBV6-5	-	-	TRBJ1-3	CASSPIGSGNTIYF	TGTGCCAGCTCCCCTATAGGGAGCGGAAACACCATATATTTT
TRBV28	-	-	TRBJ1-4	CASSVGKATNEKLFF	TGTGCCAGCAGTGTAGGGAAGGCGACTAATGAAAAACTGTTTTTT
TRBV19	TRBD1	-	TRBJ2-6	CASSLTGAAFSGANVLTF	TGTGCCAGTAGCCTGACAGGGGCCGCCTTCTCTGGGGCCAACGTCCTGACTTTC
TRBV6-2/TRBV6-3	-	-	TRBJ1-3	CASSPWTDYFLSGNTIYF	TGTGCCAGCAGCCCCTGGACGGATTATTTTCTCTCTGGAAACACCATATATTTT
TRBV7-9	TRBD1	-	TRBJ2-6	CASSHRDRSSGANVLTF	TGTGCCAGCAGCCACCGGGACAGATCTTCTGGGGCCAACGTCCTGACTTTC
TRBV28	-	-	TRBJ2-1	CASRWGGLNEQFF	TGTGCCAGCAGGTGGGGGGGCCTCAATGAGCAGTTCTTC
TRBV29-1	TRBD1	-	TRBJ1-1	CSAPTETGGGMNTEAFF	TGCAGCGCTCCCACCGAGACAGGGGGCGGAATGAACACTGAAGCTTTCTTT
TRBV28	TRBD1	-	TRBJ1-4	CASSLSGTGVELFF	TGTGCCAGCAGTCTGTCCGGGACAGGTGTCGAACTGTTTTTT
TRBV5-5	-	-	TRBJ2-7	CASSEDGSYEQYF	TGTGCCAGCAGCGAGGACGGTTCCTACGAGCAGTACTTC
TRBV27	TRBD1	-	TRBJ2-1	CASSRTGVPYNEQFF	TGTGCCAGCAGTCGGACAGGAGTACCCTACAATGAGCAGTTCTTC
TRBV3-1/TRBV3-2	-	-	TRBJ1-2	CASSQDRAGYGYTF	TGTGCCAGCAGCCAAGATAGAGCCGGGTATGGCTACACCTTC
TRBV11-2	TRBD2	-	TRBJ2-1	CASSFTSGRAAEQFF	TGTGCCAGCAGCTTCACTAGCGGGAGGGCCGCTGAGCAGTTCTTC
TRBV7-9	-	-	TRBJ2-3	CASSLTTYTDTQYF	TGTGCCAGCAGCTTAACGACTTACACAGATACGCAGTATTTT
TRBV3-1/TRBV3-2	-	-	TRBJ2-1	CASSQLRQSYNEQFF	TGTGCCAGCAGCCAACTACGACAGAGCTACAATGAGCAGTTCTTC
TRBV7-2	-	once	TRBJ1-3	CASSLLGRASGNTIYF	TGTGCCAGCAGCTTATTGGGGAGGGCTTCTGGAAACACCATATATTTT
TRBV19	-	-	TRBJ2-2	CASRGLQGNTGELFF	TGTGCCAGTAGGGGACTACAGGGAAACACCGGGGAGCTGTTTTTT
TRBV18	TRBD2	-	TRBJ2-7	CASSPPSGGAHEQYF	TGTGCCAGCTCACCACCGAGCGGGGGGGCCCACGAGCAGTACTTC
TRBV10-1	TRBD1	-	TRBJ1-1	CASSEMGRDRVNTEAFF	TGCGCCAGCAGTGAAATGGGTAGGGACAGGGTGAACACTGAAGCTTTCTTT
TRBV6-5	TRBD1	once	TRBJ1-2	CASRGQGNNYGYTF	TGTGCCAGCAGAGGACAGGGGAATAACTATGGCTACACCTTC
TRBV5-4	-	-	TRBJ2-7	CASSFSQGPYEQYF	TGTGCCAGCAGCTTTTCTCAGGGACCATACGAGCAGTACTTC
TRBV3-1/TRBV3-2	TRBD1	-	TRBJ2-5	CASSQVRRTGSEETQYF	TGTGCCAGCAGCCAAGTTCGAAGGACAGGGAGCGAAGAGACCCAGTACTTC
TRBV7-9	-	-	TRBJ2-5	CASSLGGLRETQYF	TGTGCCAGCAGCCTAGGGGGACTCCGAGAGACCCAGTACTTC
TRBV7-9	TRBD1	-	TRBJ1-4	CASSPHTGVFNEKLFF	TGTGCCAGCAGCCCACATACAGGGGTCTTTAATGAAAAACTGTTTTTT
TRBV28	-	-	TRBJ2-7	CASKVHSNSYEQYF	TGTGCCAGCAAAGTCCACTCCAACTCCTACGAGCAGTACTTC
TRBV19	-	-	TRBJ1-2	CASSIGQGNNYGYTF	TGTGCCAGTAGTATCGGCCAGGGTAATAACTATGGCTACACCTTC
TRBV4-2	-	-	TRBJ1-2	CASSQPAIRRTDGYTF	TGTGCCAGCAGCCAACCGGCGATACGACGGACAGATGGCTACACCTTC
TRBV30	-	-	TRBJ1-4	CAWSNRAGEKLFF	TGTGCCTGGAGTAACAGGGCTGGCGAAAAACTGTTTTTT
TRBV27	-	-	TRBJ2-3	CASRTGSVTDTQYF	TGTGCCAGCAGAACAGGGTCGGTAACAGATACGCAGTATTTT
TRBV2	TRBD2	-	TRBJ2-1	CATSSGTSRNEQFF	TGTGCCACCTCTTCCGGGACTAGCAGAAATGAGCAGTTCTTC
TRBV5-1	-	few	TRBJ2-1	CASSSGRQTSYNEQFF	TGCGCCAGCAGCTCGGGGCGACAGACGTCCTACAATGAGCAGTTCTTC
TRBV6-1	-	-	TRBJ1-1	CASSEGARQSEAFF	TGTGCCAGCAGTGAAGGGGCGAGACAAAGTGAAGCTTTCTTT
TRBV7-9	TRBD1	-	TRBJ2-7	CASSSYRGSYEQYF	TGTGCCAGCAGCTCATACAGGGGGTCCTACGAGCAGTACTTC
TRBV10-1	TRBD2	-	TRBJ2-7	CASSESPAGGAEQYF	TGCGCCAGCAGTGAGTCCCCAGCGGGAGGGGCCGAGCAGTACTTC
TRBV5-6	-	-	TRBJ2-3	CASSWVGGGTDTQYF	TGTGCCAGCAGCTGGGTTGGTGGGGGCACAGATACGCAGTATTTT
TRBV9	-	-	TRBJ1-1	CASSVAVTTEAFF	TGTGCCAGCAGCGTAGCGGTGACCACTGAAGCTTTCTTT